One and the same sample provided the 19 T cell receptor beta chains below, sequenced in a study of control samples from healthy donors and cancer patients. The repertoire was sequenced with immunoSEQ multiplex PCR; TCRdb's copy has only in-frame clones and lacks some. Among fewer than 200,000 clones listed, about 94% were seen once. Input material: blood. The receptors stem from an older woman in good health.

This sequence joins TRBV19 and TRBJ1-5; weak D call: TRBD1 (6 bases). CDR3 length: 17 residues. Trimming left V 4 bases short and J 5 bases short, with 21 bases between. Germline V CDR1 and CDR2: LNHDA, SQIVND (reference sequence). For the CDR3, the DNA is TGTGCCAGTAGTAACCCAACGGACAGTGTCAGGCATCAGCCCCAGCATTTT. This gives the protein CASSNPTDSVRHQPQHF.

This chain links TRBV10-3 with TRBJ2-3; D is unclear. Trimming removed 6 bases at V and 4 bases at J, with 11 bases between. The germline V gene encodes CDR1 ENHRY and CDR2 SYGVKD. This CDR3 region has 13 residues. The CDR3 DNA reads TGTGCCATCAGAGGGATGGTCGCAGATACGCAGTATTTT. This gives the protein CAIRGMVADTQYF.

The CDR3 sequence is CASSARAGAYEQYF. The CDR3 bases are TGTGCCAGTAGCGCCCGGGCCGGGGCCTACGAGCAGTACTTC. This chain connects TRBV19 to TRBJ2-7, with a weak D call TRBD2 (5 bases). The V end was cut by 6 bases, the J end by 2 bases, with 14 bases between. The germline V gene encodes CDR1 LNHDA and CDR2 SQIVND (reference sequence). CDR3 length equals 14 residues.

This chain links TRBV20-1 with TRBJ2-3; no clear D gene. The V end lost 5 bases, the J end lost 6 bases, and 9 bases lay between the germline ends. This CDR3 is built from 11 residues. Germline V gene data show CDR1 as DFQATT and CDR2 as SNEGSKA (reference sequence). CDR3: CSAGTWDTQYF. For the CDR3, the DNA is TGCAGTGCTGGAACCTGGGATACGCAGTATTTT.

The gene calls are TRBV2 and TRBJ1-5, with 7 bases identical to TRBD1. J was trimmed by 7 bases and V by 4 bases; bases with no gene match: 10. Germline V gives CDR1 SNHLY, CDR2 FYNNEI. The CDR3 consists of 15 residues. As DNA, the CDR3 is TGTGCCAGCAGTGTCCAAGGGAGGGGGCAACAGCCCCAGCATTTT. Protein: CASSVQGRGQQPQHF.

The chain has TRBV9 and TRBJ2-1; maybe TRBD2 (7 bases). The CDR3 extends over 17 amino acids. Deletions cut 0 bases from V and 0 bases from J, with 13 bases between. The germline gives CDR1 SGDLS, CDR2 YYNGEE. The CDR3 nucleotides read TGTGCCAGCAGCGTAGTTGGGGGGGGCCCCTCCTACAATGAGCAGTTCTTC. This encodes CASSVVGGGPSYNEQFF.

The CDR3 nucleotides read TGTGCCAGCTCACCACCCGGGGCAGGGGTCTATGGCTACACCTTC. It translates to CASSPPGAGVYGYTF. The chain uses TRBV18 and TRBJ1-2; D perhaps matches TRBD1 (6 bases). The germline V and J ends were trimmed by 0 bases and 4 bases, with 12 bases remaining between them. This CDR3 spans 15 amino acids. Germline loops: CDR1 KGHSH, CDR2 LQKENI. The entire variable domain, with the rest obtained from reference TRBV18 and TRBJ1-2, is as follows: NAGVMQNPRHLVRRRGQEARLRCSPMKGHSHVYWYRQLPEEGLKFMVYLQKENIIDESGMPKERFSAEFPKEGPSILRIQQVVRGDSAAYFCASSPPGAGVYGYTFGSGTRLTVV.

The V and J genes are TRBV5-4 and TRBJ1-1, with D uncertain. Germline CDR1 and CDR2: SGHNT and YYREEE (reference sequence). The CDR3 totals 16 residues. V lost 4 bases and J lost 4, with 20 bases in between. CDR3 residues: CASSIRAWVDVTEAFF. The CDR3 DNA reads as TGTGCCAGCAGCATACGAGCGTGGGTGGACGTCACTGAAGCTTTCTTT. Combining the CDR3 with reference TRBV5-4 and TRBJ1-1 gives the whole variable domain ETGVTQSPTHLIKTRGQQVTLRCSSQSGHNTVSWYQQALGQGPQFIFQYYREEENGRGNFPPRFSGLQFPNYSSELNVNALELDDSALYLCASSIRAWVDVTEAFFGQGTRLTVV.

The V call is TRBV6-5, the J call TRBJ2-1; 9 bases agree with TRBD1. The CDR3 has 13 residues. CDR1 and CDR2 (germline): MNHEY, SVGAGI. V was clipped by 11 bases and J by 3 bases; unmatched bases: 5. The CDR3 nucleotides read TGTGCCCATTCGGGACAGGGCTACAATGAGCAGTTCTTC. Its protein product is CAHSGQGYNEQFF.

This clone was recorded once. The chain is built from TRBV5-6 and TRBJ2-5; D not resolved. Between the trimmed V and J ends, which lost 0 bases and 4 bases, there was a span of 4 bases. The germline V gene has CDR1 SGHDT and CDR2 YYEEEE. The CDR3 runs to 12 residues. The CDR3 loop is CASSLAGETQYF. In nucleotides, the CDR3 is TGTGCCAGCAGCTTGGCGGGAGAGACCCAGTACTTC. Variable domain in full (rest from reference TRBV5-6 and TRBJ2-5): DAGVTQSPTHLIKTRGQQVTLRCSPKSGHDTVSWYQQALGQGPQFIFQYYEEEERQRGNFPDRFSGHQFPNYSSELNVNALLLGDSALYLCASSLAGETQYFGPGTRLLVL.

The chain combines TRBV12-3 or TRBV12-4 with TRBJ1-1, with 9 positions matching TRBD1. CDR3 size: 13 residues. V lost 9 bases to trimming and J lost 4 bases; unmatched junction nucleotides: 6. CDR3 amino acids: CASMGTGITEAFF. In DNA form, the CDR3 reads TGTGCCAGTATGGGGACAGGGATCACTGAAGCTTTCTTT.

The chain employs TRBV29-1 and TRBJ1-2; D unresolved. V lost 3 bases to trimming and J lost 3 bases, with 8 bases between them. This CDR3 is built from 12 residues. The germline V gene has CDR1 SQVTM and CDR2 ANQGSEA. The CDR3 bases are TGCAGCGTTGATTCTTGGGACTATGGCTACACCTTC. It specifies CSVDSWDYGYTF.

This chain links TRBV6-5 with TRBJ1-3, with D perhaps TRBD1 (6 bases). This CDR3 spans 13 amino acids. V lost 2 bases and J 7 bases, leaving 9 bases between the germline ends. Germline-derived CDR1 and CDR2 are MNHEY and SVGAGI. The CDR3 sequence is CASSYLRGNTIYF. The CDR3 DNA sequence: TGTGCCAGCAGTTACCTGAGGGGGAACACCATATATTTT.

This chain links TRBV12-3 or TRBV12-4 with TRBJ1-1; possibly TRBD1 for D (6 bases). Trimming removed 7 bases from V and 4 bases from J, with 13 bases in between. This CDR3 has 13 amino acids. In nucleotides, the CDR3 is TGTGCCAGCACCTTGGACAGCCCCACTGAAGCTTTCTTT. Translating it yields CASTLDSPTEAFF.

V and J are TRBV7-2 and TRBJ1-2, with unresolved D. The CDR3 extends over 14 amino acids. Germline V lookup: CDR1 SGHTA, CDR2 FQGNSA. V was shortened by 2 bases and J by 7 bases, with 14 bases between the two germline ends. CDR3 sequence: CASSLPLGRGGYTF. In nucleotides, the CDR3 is TGTGCCAGCAGCTTACCATTGGGCCGAGGTGGCTACACCTTC. The full variable domain, completed using reference TRBV7-2 and TRBJ1-2, is GAGVSQSPSNKVTEKGKDVELRCDPISGHTALYWYRQSLGQGLEFLIYFQGNSAPDKSGLPSDRFSAERTGGSVSTLTIQRTQQEDSAVYLCASSLPLGRGGYTFGSGTRLTVV.

The V call is TRBV6-5, the J call TRBJ2-7; the D is unclear. Trimming left V 1 base short and J 7 bases short, with 14 bases between. The CDR3 consists of 14 residues. The germline CDR1 and CDR2 sequences are MNHEY and SVGAGI. This CDR3 is CASSYLVAPSEQYF. CDR3 sequence (DNA): TGTGCCAGCAGTTACTTGGTAGCCCCCAGTGAGCAGTACTTC.

V gene TRBV11-3 combines with J gene TRBJ2-5, with 10 nucleotides matching TRBD1. The V segment lost 4 bases and the J segment 4 bases; nucleotides outside the gene matches: 9. There are 16 residues in the CDR3. Germline assignment: CDR1 SGHNT and CDR2 YENEEA. CDR3 protein: CASSSQEDRGRETQYF. CDR3 DNA: TGTGCCAGCAGCTCCCAAGAAGACAGGGGGCGAGAGACCCAGTACTTC.

The rearrangement uses TRBV7-3 and TRBJ2-3; possible D gene TRBD1, 6 bases. The germline gives CDR1 SGHTA, CDR2 FQGTGA. The V gene lost 4 bases and the J gene lost 2 bases, with 10 bases spanning the gap. CDR3 length equals 14 residues. This CDR3 is CASSSTGNTDTQYF. For the CDR3, the DNA is TGTGCCAGCAGCTCCACAGGGAACACAGATACGCAGTATTTT.

The J gene is TRBJ2-7, the V gene TRBV5-6; D remains ambiguous. V lost 3 bases to trimming and J lost 0 bases, with 13 bases between them. This CDR3 comprises 15 residues. Germline values: CDR1 SGHDT, CDR2 YYEEEE. The CDR3 sequence: CASSSVLFSSYEQYF. DNA for the CDR3: TGTGCCAGCAGCTCCGTTCTTTTCAGCTCCTACGAGCAGTACTTC.